This T cell receptor (beta chain) came from a study of cytomegalovirus exposure and HLA in healthy donors. PCR involved 60 Vbeta and 13 Jbeta primers. TCRdb's copy holds only in-frame clones and misses some; the assay was immunoSEQ multiplex PCR. The table shows some 120,000 clones, with about 8.6% occurring only once. With regard to this clone: Its cognate antigen is unknown.

V shed 3 bases, J shed 4 bases, and the junction held 2 bases outside the gene matches. The CDR3 runs to 13 residues. Germline V gene lookup returns CDR1 KGHSH and CDR2 LQKENI. Study conclusions and caveats: A list of 150 to 200 TCR beta chains associated with cytomegalovirus was given. As a later analysis showed, a missense DCLRE1C variant was linked to trimming of TCR beta V- and J-genes. Later findings reportedly placed an Asian-associated ancestry cluster below the approximately 670-donor mean for N-insertions.

Sequencing was performed on PBMCs. The rearrangement uses TRBV18 and TRBJ1-2; TRBD1 agrees at 7 bases. This TCR derives from a woman in her 40s in good health and CMV-seropositive. The CDR3 DNA is TGTGCCAGCTCACCGGACAGGAGCTATGGCTACACCTTC. Its translation is CASSPDRSYGYTF. The full variable domain, with the rest looked up from reference TRBV18 and TRBJ1-2, is NAGVMQNPRHLVRRRGQEARLRCSPMKGHSHVYWYRQLPEEGLKFMVYLQKENIIDESGMPKERFSAEFPKEGPSILRIQQVVRGDSAAYFCASSPDRSYGYTFGSGTRLTVV.